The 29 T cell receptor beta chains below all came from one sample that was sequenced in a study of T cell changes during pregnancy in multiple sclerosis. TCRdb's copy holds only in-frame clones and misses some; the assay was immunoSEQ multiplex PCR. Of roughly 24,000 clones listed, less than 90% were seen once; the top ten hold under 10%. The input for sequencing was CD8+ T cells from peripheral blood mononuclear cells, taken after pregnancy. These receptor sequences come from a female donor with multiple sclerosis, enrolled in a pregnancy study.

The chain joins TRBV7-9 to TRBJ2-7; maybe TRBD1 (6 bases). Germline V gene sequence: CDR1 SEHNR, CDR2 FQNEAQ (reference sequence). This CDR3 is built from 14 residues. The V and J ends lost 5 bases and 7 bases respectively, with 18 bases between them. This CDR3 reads CASSLRKGVEEQYF. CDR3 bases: TGTGCCAGCAGCCTACGAAAGGGGGTGGAAGAGCAGTACTTC.

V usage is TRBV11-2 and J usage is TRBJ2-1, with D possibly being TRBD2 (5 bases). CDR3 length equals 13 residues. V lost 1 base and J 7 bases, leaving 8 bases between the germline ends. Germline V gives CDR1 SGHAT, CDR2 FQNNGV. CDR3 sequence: CASSLVEGNEQFF. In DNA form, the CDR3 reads TGTGCCAGCAGCTTAGTCGAGGGTAATGAGCAGTTCTTC. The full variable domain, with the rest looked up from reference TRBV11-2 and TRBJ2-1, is EAGVAQSPRYKIIEKRQSVAFWCNPISGHATLYWYQQILGQGPKLLIQFQNNGVVDDSQLPKDRFSAERLKGVDSTLKIQPAKLEDSAVYLCASSLVEGNEQFFGPGTRLTVL.

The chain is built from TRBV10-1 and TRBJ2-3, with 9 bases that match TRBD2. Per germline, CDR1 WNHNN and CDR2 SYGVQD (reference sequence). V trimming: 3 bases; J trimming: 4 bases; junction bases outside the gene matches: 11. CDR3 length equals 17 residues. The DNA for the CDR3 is TGCGCCAGCAGTGATCCGGGGGCGGGAGGGCCACCAGATACGCAGTATTTT. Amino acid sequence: CASSDPGAGGPPDTQYF.

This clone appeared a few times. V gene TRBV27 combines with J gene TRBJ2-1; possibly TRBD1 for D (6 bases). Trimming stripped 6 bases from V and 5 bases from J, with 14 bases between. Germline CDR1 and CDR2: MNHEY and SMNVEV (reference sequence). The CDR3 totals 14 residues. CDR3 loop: CASSEQGPHNEQFF. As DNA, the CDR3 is TGTGCCAGCAGCGAACAGGGTCCGCACAATGAGCAGTTCTTC.

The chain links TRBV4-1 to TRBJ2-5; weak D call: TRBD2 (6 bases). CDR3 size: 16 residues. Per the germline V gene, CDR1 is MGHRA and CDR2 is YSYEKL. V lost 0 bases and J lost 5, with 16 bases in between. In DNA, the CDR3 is TGCGCCAGCAGCCAAGAATTCGGGGGAGTGGGGGAGACCCAGTACTTC. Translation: CASSQEFGGVGETQYF.

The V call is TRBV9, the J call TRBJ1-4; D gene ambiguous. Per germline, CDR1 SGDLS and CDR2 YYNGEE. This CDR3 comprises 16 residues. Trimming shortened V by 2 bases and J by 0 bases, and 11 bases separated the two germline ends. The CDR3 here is CASSVDVAATNEKLFF. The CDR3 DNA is TGTGCCAGCAGCGTCGATGTAGCTGCAACTAATGAAAAACTGTTTTTT. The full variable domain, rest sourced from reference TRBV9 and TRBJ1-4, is DSGVTQTPKHLITATGQRVTLRCSPRSGDLSVYWYQQSLDQGLQFLIQYYNGEERAKGNILERFSAQQFPDLHSELNLSSLELGDSALYFCASSVDVAATNEKLFFGSGTQLSVL.

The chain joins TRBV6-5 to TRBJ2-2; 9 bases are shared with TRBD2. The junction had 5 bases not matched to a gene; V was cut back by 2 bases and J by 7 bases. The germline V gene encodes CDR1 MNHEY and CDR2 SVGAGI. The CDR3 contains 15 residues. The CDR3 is CASSYAGLAGGELFF. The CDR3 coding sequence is TGTGCCAGCAGTTACGCGGGACTAGCTGGCGGGGAGCTGTTTTTT.

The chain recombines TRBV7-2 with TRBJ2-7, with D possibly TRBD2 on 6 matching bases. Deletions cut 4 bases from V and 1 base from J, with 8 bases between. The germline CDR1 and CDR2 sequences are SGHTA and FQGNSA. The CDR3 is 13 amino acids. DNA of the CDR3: TGTGCCAGCAGCTCGGGACTTTCCTACGAGCAGTACTTC. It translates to CASSSGLSYEQYF.

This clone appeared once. CDR3 amino acids: CASSSERGSETQYF. For the CDR3, the DNA is TGTGCCAGCAGCTCTGAGAGGGGGAGCGAGACCCAGTACTTC. The chain carries TRBV7-4 and TRBJ2-5; a weak D match, TRBD1 (6 bases). V was shortened by 4 bases and J by 5 bases, with 14 bases between the two germline ends. CDR1 is SGHVT, CDR2 SQSDAQ, per germline. This CDR3 comprises 14 residues.

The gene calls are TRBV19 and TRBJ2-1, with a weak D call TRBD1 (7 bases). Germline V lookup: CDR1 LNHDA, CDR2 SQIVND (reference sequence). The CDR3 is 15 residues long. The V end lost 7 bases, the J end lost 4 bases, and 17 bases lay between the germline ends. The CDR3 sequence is CASNLRGELYNEQFF. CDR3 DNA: TGTGCCAGTAACCTCAGGGGGGAGTTATACAATGAGCAGTTCTTC.

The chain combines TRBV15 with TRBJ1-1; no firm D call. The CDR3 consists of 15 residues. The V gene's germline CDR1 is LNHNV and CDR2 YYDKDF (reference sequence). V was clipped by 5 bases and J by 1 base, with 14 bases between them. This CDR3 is CATSGRGSGNTEAFF. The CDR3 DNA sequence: TGTGCCACCAGCGGGAGAGGGAGTGGGAACACTGAAGCTTTCTTT.

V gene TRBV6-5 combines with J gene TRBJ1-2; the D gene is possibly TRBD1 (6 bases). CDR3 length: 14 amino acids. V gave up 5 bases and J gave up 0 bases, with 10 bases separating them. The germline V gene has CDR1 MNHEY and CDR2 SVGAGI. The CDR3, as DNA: TGTGCCAGCAGTAATACAGGGTCTAACTATGGCTACACCTTC. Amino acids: CASSNTGSNYGYTF.

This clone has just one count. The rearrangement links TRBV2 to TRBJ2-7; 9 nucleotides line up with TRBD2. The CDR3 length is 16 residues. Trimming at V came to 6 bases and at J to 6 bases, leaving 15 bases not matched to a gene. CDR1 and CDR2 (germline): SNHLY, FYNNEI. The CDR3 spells CASSGPLGGRGGEQYF. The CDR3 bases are TGTGCCAGCAGCGGTCCACTCGGCGGGAGGGGGGGCGAGCAGTACTTC.

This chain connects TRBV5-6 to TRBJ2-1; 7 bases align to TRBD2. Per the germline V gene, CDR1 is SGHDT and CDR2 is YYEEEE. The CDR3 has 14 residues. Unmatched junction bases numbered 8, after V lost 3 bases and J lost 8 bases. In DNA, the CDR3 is TGTGCCAGCAGCTCAGCGGGACTGCGGGATGAGCAGTTCTTC. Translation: CASSSAGLRDEQFF.

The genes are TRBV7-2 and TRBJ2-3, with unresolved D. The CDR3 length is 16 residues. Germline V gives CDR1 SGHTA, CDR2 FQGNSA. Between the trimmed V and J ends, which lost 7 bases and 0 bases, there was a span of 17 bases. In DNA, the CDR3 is TGTGCCAGCAACCCGACCCTAGGATCTAGCACAGATACGCAGTATTTT. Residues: CASNPTLGSSTDTQYF.

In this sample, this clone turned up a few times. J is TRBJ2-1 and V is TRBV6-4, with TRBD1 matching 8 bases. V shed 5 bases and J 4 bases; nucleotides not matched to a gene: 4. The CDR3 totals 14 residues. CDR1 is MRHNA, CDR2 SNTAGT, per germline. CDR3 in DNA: TGTGCCAGCAGTCCGGGACAGGAGTACAATGAGCAGTTCTTC. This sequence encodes CASSPGQEYNEQFF.

The CDR3 nucleotides are TGTGCCACCTCAACTCAGATAGCGGGAGAGGCAGATACGCAGTATTTT. This translates into CATSTQIAGEADTQYF. This chain uses TRBV6-6 with TRBJ2-3; TRBD2 aligns across 9 bases. V lost 10 bases to trimming and J lost 4 bases; unmatched junction nucleotides: 15. The germline V gene encodes CDR1 MNHNY and CDR2 SVGAGI (reference sequence). The CDR3 consists of 16 residues.

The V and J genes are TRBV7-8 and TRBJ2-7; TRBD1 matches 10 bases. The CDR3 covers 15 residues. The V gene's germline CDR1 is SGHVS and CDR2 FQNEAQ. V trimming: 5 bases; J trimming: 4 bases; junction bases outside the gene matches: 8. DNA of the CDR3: TGTGCCAGCAGCCCCTCTCCGGGACAGGGGTACGAGCAGTACTTC. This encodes CASSPSPGQGYEQYF. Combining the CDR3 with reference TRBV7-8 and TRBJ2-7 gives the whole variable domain GAGVSQSPRYKVAKRGQDVALRCDPISGHVSLFWYQQALGQGPEFLTYFQNEAQLDKSGLPSDRFFAERPEGSVSTLKIQRTQQEDSAVYLCASSPSPGQGYEQYFGPGTRLTVT.

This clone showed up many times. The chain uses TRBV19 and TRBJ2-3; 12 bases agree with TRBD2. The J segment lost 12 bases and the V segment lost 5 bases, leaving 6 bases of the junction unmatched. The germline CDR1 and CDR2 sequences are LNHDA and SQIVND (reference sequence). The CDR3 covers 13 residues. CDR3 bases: TGTGCCAGTAGTGCCGGACTAGCGGGACTTCAGTATTTT. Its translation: CASSAGLAGLQYF.

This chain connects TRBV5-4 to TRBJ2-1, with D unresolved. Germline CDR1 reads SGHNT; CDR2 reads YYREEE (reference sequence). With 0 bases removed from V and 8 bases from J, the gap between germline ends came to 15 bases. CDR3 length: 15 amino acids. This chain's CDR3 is CASSLEFVVPDEQFF. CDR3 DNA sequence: TGTGCCAGCAGCTTGGAGTTTGTAGTCCCCGATGAGCAGTTCTTC.

CDR3 bases: TGTGCCAGCAGTTTATTCTTACGACGCGGGAGGGCCTGCTACGAGCAGTACTTC. Amino acid sequence: CASSLFLRRGRACYEQYF. The chain recombines TRBV28 with TRBJ2-7; 9 nucleotides agree with TRBD2. The CDR3 covers 18 residues. Germline V CDR1 and CDR2: MDHEN, SYDVKM. V lost 1 base, J lost 3 bases, and 13 bases stayed unmatched. Full variable domain (remainder filled in from reference TRBV28 and TRBJ2-7): DVKVTQSSRYLVKRTGEKVFLECVQDMDHENMFWYRQDPGLGLRLIYFSYDVKMKEKGDIPEGYSVSREKKERFSLILESASTNQTSMYLCASSLFLRRGRACYEQYFGPGTRLTVT.

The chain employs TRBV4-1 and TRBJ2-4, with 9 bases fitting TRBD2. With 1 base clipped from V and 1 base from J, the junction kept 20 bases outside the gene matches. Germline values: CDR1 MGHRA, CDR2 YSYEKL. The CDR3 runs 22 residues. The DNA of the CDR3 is TGCGCCAGCAGCCAAGGGTTCCGACTAGCGGAATTTTATAATGTGGCCAAAAACATTCAGTACTTC. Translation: CASSQGFRLAEFYNVAKNIQYF.

The CDR3 loop is CASSPRGLGNEQFF. The CDR3 DNA sequence: TGTGCCAGCAGCCCCAGGGGGCTGGGCAATGAGCAGTTCTTC. This rearrangement joins TRBV7-9 to TRBJ2-1, with 8 bases fitting TRBD1. Germline V CDR1 and CDR2: SEHNR, FQNEAQ (reference sequence). J was trimmed by 6 bases and V by 5 bases; bases with no gene match: 6. This CDR3 has 14 residues.

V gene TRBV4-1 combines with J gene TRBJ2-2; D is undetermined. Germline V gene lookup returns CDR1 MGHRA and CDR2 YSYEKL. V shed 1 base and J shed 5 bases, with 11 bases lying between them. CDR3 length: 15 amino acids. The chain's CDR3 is CASSQVDTRTGELFF. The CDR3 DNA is TGCGCCAGCAGCCAAGTTGACACCCGAACCGGGGAGCTGTTTTTT.

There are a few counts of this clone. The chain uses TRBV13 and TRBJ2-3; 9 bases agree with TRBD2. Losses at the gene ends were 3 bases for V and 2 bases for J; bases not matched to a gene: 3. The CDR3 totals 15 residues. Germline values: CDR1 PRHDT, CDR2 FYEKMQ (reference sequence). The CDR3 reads CASSLTSGLTDTQYF. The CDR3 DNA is TGTGCCAGCAGCTTGACTAGCGGCCTCACAGATACGCAGTATTTT.

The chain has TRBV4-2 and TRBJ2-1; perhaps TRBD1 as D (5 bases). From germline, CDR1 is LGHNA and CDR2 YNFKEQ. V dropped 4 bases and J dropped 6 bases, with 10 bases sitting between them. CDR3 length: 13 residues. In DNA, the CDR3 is TGTGCCAGCAGCCCCCGACAGATCAATGAGCAGTTCTTC. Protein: CASSPRQINEQFF.

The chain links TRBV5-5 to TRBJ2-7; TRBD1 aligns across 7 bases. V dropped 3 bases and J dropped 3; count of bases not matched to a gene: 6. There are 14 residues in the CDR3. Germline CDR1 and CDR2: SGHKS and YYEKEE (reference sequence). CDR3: CASSSQGLYYEQYF. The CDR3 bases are TGTGCCAGCAGCTCACAGGGGCTGTACTACGAGCAGTACTTC.

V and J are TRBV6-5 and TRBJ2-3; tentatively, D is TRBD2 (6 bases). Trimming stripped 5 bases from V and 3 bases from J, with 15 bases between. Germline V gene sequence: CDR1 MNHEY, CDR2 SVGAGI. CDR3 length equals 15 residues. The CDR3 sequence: CASSPPGGITDTQYF. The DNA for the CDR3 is TGTGCCAGCAGTCCCCCCGGGGGAATAACAGATACGCAGTATTTT.

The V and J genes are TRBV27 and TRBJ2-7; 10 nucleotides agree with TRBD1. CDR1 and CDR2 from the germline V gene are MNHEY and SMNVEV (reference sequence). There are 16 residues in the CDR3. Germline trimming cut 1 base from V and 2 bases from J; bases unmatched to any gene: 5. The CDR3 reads CASSLYGDRGAYEQYF. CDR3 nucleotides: TGTGCCAGCAGTTTATACGGGGACAGGGGCGCCTACGAGCAGTACTTC.